Below are 16 T cell receptor beta chains sequenced from a single sample in a study of response to subunit inactivated influenza vaccine (dated by TCRdb to the late 2010s). Library prep was done by RT-PCR. The reads were generated on an Illumina HiSeq 2500. Starting from the raw public reads, TCRdb applied fastp trimming at Q25, assembled clones with MiXCR and retained in-frame beta chains. CDR3 protein sequences are deduplicated, and each keeps its most common genes and DNA. Here the sample has 300,000 to 350,000 distinct CDR3 sequences; around 22% occur a single time. The top ten hold over 9% of the sample. The sequencing used PBMCs from blood, collected 21 months after vaccination. Receptor source: a man aged 45 to 70 who received an inactivated influenza vaccine. Donor details come from another sample of the same person, matched by shared clones.

Many counts were recorded for this clonotype. J is TRBJ1-4 and V is TRBV4-2, with D unclear. Trimming pared 2 bases from V and 8 bases from J, leaving 6 bases between. The CDR3 contains 12 residues. CDR1 and CDR2 from the germline V gene are LGHNA and YNFKEQ. This chain's CDR3 is CASSQKGEKLFF. The CDR3 DNA reads TGTGCCAGCAGCCAAAAGGGCGAAAAACTGTTTTTT.

The CDR3 protein is CASSHYRTGPNYEQYF. The DNA of the CDR3 is TGTGCCAGCAGTCATTATCGGACAGGGCCCAACTACGAGCAGTACTTC. The genes are TRBV6-2 or TRBV6-3 and TRBJ2-7, with 8 bases identical to TRBD1. The trim removed 5 bases at V and 3 bases at J, leaving 12 bases unmatched. Germline V lookup: CDR1 MNHEY, CDR2 SVGEGT. The CDR3 is 16 residues long.

There are a few counts of this clonotype. The chain uses TRBV27 and TRBJ2-7, with 9 bases fitting TRBD1. The germline CDR1 and CDR2 sequences are MNHEY and SMNVEV (reference sequence). J gave up 3 bases and V 1 base, and 7 bases lay outside the gene matches. The CDR3 covers 16 residues. The CDR3 loop is CASSLYGTGSFYEQYF. The CDR3 nucleotides are TGTGCCAGCAGTTTATACGGGACAGGGTCCTTCTACGAGCAGTACTTC.

This clonotype was detected a few times. The chain employs TRBV27 and TRBJ1-2; D may be TRBD1 (6 bases). CDR1 is MNHEY and CDR2 is SMNVEV in the germline V gene (reference sequence). The ends were cut back, 1 base at V and 8 bases at J, with 14 bases in the middle. This CDR3 region has 14 residues. The CDR3 nucleotides are TGTGCCAGCAGTTTATTGGGACAAGATGTCGGCTACACCTTC. Protein product: CASSLLGQDVGYTF.

A few counts support this clonotype. The chain couples TRBV20-1 to TRBJ2-5; D call uncertain. The CDR3 length is 12 residues. CDR1 DFQATT and CDR2 SNEGSKA come from the germline V gene (reference sequence). Trimming removed 3 bases from V and 5 bases from J, with 10 bases in between. CDR3 nucleotides: TGCAGTGCTAGCATCGGCTGGGAGACCCAGTACTTC. It specifies CSASIGWETQYF.

The chain uses TRBV19 and TRBJ2-3, with TRBD2 identical over 11 bases. Trimming removed 7 bases from V and 0 bases from J; junction bases left unmatched: 9. Germline CDR1 LNHDA, CDR2 SQIVND (reference sequence). The CDR3 totals 17 residues. CDR3 nucleotide sequence: TGTGCCAGTATGGCCCCTAGCGGGAGGACTAGCACAGATACGCAGTATTTT. Its translation is CASMAPSGRTSTDTQYF.

The rearrangement joins TRBV6-5 to TRBJ1-1; D is undetermined. Deletions cut 2 bases from V and 4 bases from J, with 5 bases between. Germline assignment: CDR1 MNHEY and CDR2 SVGAGI. The CDR3 loop spans 12 amino acids. In DNA form, the CDR3 reads TGTGCCAGCAGTTACGACGGCACTGAAGCTTTCTTT. Residues: CASSYDGTEAFF.

This clonotype was counted only a few times. This sequence joins TRBV29-1 and TRBJ2-7, with TRBD2 matching over 11 bases. The CDR3 is 14 amino acids. Germline V gene lookup returns CDR1 SQVTM and CDR2 ANQGSEA. Trimming took 4 bases from V and 3 from J; bases not matched to a gene: 5. The chain's CDR3 is CSVGTSGRDYEQYF. The CDR3 DNA reads as TGCAGCGTTGGAACTAGCGGGAGAGACTACGAGCAGTACTTC.

The CDR3 region is CASSQGAGSSGREQFF. The CDR3 coding sequence is TGCGCCAGCAGCCAAGGAGCCGGGTCCAGCGGTCGTGAGCAGTTCTTC. The J gene is TRBJ2-1, the V gene TRBV4-3; a weak D match, TRBD2 (5 bases). V was trimmed by 1 base and J by 9 bases, leaving 19 bases between them. Germline-derived CDR1 and CDR2 are LGHNA and YSLEER. CDR3 length: 16 residues.

The V call is TRBV29-1, the J call TRBJ2-3; D perhaps matches TRBD2 (6 bases). This CDR3 has 15 amino acids. The ends were cut back, 0 bases at V and 3 bases at J, with 13 bases in the middle. Germline CDR1 reads SQVTM; CDR2 reads ANQGSEA. The CDR3 coding sequence is TGCAGCGTTGAAGATCCCATCGGACTAACAGATACGCAGTATTTT. Its protein product is CSVEDPIGLTDTQYF.

V and J are TRBV7-9 and TRBJ2-7, with D maybe TRBD2 (6 bases). CDR3 length equals 12 residues. Trimming stripped 5 bases from V and 13 bases from J, with 18 bases between. The germline CDR1 and CDR2 sequences are SEHNR and FQNEAQ (reference sequence). Written as DNA, the CDR3 is TGTGCCAGCAGCCGGGCCGCGGGGAATCTTTACTTC. Encoded protein: CASSRAAGNLYF.

This chain links TRBV2 with TRBJ1-2; D possibly corresponds to TRBD1 (5 bases). Trimming removed 1 base at V and 5 bases at J, with 17 bases between. Germline V CDR1 and CDR2: SNHLY, FYNNEI. This CDR3 has 16 amino acids. The CDR3 loop reads CASSEVGASRIYGYTF. The DNA for the CDR3 is TGTGCCAGCAGTGAAGTTGGGGCCTCGAGAATTTATGGCTACACCTTC.

The genes are TRBV7-2 and TRBJ1-2; 7 bases are shared with TRBD1. Per the germline V gene, CDR1 is SGHTA and CDR2 is FQGNSA. There are 14 residues in the CDR3. The V gene end was trimmed by 5 bases and the J gene end by 8 bases; junction bases not matched to a gene: 11. CDR3 bases: TGTGCCAGCAGCCCCCGTGAGGGGGCTGGAGGCTACACCTTC. Amino acids: CASSPREGAGGYTF.

The chain is built from TRBV27 and TRBJ1-5; D might be TRBD1 (5 bases). The ends were cut back, 5 bases at V and 3 bases at J, with 14 bases in the middle. CDR1 and CDR2 (germline): MNHEY, SMNVEV (reference sequence). This CDR3 has 15 residues. The CDR3 loop is CASSRAGGYNQPQHF. CDR3 in DNA: TGTGCCAGCAGTCGCGCGGGGGGATACAATCAGCCCCAGCATTTT.

Comments on this clonotype: An end of the junction differs from the germline gene, which may be a read error. V gene TRBV9 combines with J gene TRBJ2-1; possible D gene TRBD2, 6 bases. This CDR3 spans 15 amino acids. CDR1 SGDLS and CDR2 YYNGEE come from the germline V gene. CDR3 amino acids: CASSGGLSSYNEQFF. The CDR3, as DNA: TGCGCCAGCAGTGGGGGACTGAGCTCCTACAATGAGCAGTTCTTC.

This chain joins TRBV7-2 and TRBJ2-1; TRBD2 agrees at 10 bases. The CDR3 has 15 amino acids. With 5 bases clipped from V and 4 bases from J, the junction kept 5 bases outside the gene matches. Looked up from germline, CDR1 is SGHTA and CDR2 is FQGNSA. The CDR3 loop reads CASSPLAGVYNEQFF. CDR3 sequence (DNA): TGTGCCAGCAGCCCCCTAGCGGGAGTATACAATGAGCAGTTCTTC.